This entry lists 3 T cell receptor beta chains sequenced from one sample in a study of T cell responses to AZD1222 COVID-19 vaccine. The assay was immunoSEQ multiplex PCR, and TCRdb's table has in-frame clones only and misses some. The sample holds more than 150,000 clones; 88% are singletons and the top ten take approximately 0.5%. The sequencing here drew on peripheral blood, taken on day 0 of AZD1222 vaccination. These receptors originate from an adult in good health.

This sequence joins TRBV5-1 and TRBJ2-1; D unresolved. The CDR3 extends over 15 amino acids. Per the germline V gene, CDR1 is SGHRS and CDR2 is YFSETQ. With 4 bases removed from V and 0 bases from J, the gap between germline ends came to 11 bases. In nucleotides, the CDR3 is TGCGCCAGCAGCAAGCACGCGAGCTCCTACAATGAGCAGTTCTTC. This encodes CASSKHASSYNEQFF.

V and J are TRBV4-1 and TRBJ2-5; D perhaps matches TRBD1 (5 bases). The ends were cut back, 5 bases at V and 3 bases at J, with 10 bases in the middle. CDR3 length: 13 amino acids. The germline V gene has CDR1 MGHRA and CDR2 YSYEKL. The chain's CDR3 is CASSRQGEETQYF. Here the CDR3 DNA reads TGCGCCAGCAGCAGGCAGGGTGAAGAGACCCAGTACTTC.

The chain joins TRBV14 to TRBJ1-3; unclear D gene. CDR3 length equals 13 residues. CDR1 and CDR2 (germline): SGHDN, FVKESK. The germline V and J ends were trimmed by 4 bases and 4 bases, with 8 bases remaining between them. The CDR3 here is CASSLVRGNTIYF. As DNA, the CDR3 is TGTGCCAGCAGCCTGGTCCGAGGAAACACCATATATTTT.